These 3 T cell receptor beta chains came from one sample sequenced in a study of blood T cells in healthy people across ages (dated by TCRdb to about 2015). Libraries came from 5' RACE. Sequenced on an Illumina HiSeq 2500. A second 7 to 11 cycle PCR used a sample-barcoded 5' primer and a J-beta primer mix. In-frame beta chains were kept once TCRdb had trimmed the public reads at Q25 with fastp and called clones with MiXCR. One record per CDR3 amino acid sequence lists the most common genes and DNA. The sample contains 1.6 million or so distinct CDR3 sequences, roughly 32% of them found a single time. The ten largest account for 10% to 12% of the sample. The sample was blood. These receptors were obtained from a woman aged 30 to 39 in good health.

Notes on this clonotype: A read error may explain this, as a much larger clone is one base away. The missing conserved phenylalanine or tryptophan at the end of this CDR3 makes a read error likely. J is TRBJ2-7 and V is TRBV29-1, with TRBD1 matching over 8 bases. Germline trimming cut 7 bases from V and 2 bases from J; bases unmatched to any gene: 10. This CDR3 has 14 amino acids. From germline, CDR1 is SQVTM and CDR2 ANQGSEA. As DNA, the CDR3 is TGCAGCGCATCCGTCGGGACAGGAGCCTACGAGCAGTACTGC. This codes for CSASVGTGAYEQYC.

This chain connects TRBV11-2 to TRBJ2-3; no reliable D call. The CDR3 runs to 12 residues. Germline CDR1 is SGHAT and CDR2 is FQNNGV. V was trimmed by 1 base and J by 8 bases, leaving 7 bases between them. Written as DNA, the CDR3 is TGTGCCAGCAGCTTAGTTCTGGCTACGCAGTATTTT. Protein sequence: CASSLVLATQYF.

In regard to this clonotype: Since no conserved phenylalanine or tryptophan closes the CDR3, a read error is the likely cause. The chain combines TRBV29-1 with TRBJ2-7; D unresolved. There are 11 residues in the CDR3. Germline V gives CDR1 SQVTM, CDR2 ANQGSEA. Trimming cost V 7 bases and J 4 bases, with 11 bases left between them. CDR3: CSAKREYEQYC. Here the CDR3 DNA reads TGCAGCGCAAAGAGAGAATACGAGCAGTACTGC.